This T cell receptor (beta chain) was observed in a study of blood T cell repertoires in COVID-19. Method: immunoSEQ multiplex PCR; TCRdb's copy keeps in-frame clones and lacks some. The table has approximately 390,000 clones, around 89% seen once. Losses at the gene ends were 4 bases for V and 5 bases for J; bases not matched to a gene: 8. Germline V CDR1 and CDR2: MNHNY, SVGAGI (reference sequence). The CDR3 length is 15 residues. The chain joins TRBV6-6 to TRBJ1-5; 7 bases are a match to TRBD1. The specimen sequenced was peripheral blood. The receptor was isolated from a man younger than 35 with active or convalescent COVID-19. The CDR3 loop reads CASSSRTGDYQPQHF. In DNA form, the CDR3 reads TGTGCCAGCAGTTCTAGGACAGGAGATTATCAGCCCCAGCATTTT.